The 32 T cell receptor beta chains listed next were all sequenced from one sample in a study of blood T cell repertoires in COVID-19. Using immunoSEQ multiplex PCR, the repertoire was profiled, and TCRdb retains in-frame clones only, with some absent. The sample consists of over 200,000 clones, less than 90% of them appearing once. The sequencing input was peripheral blood. The receptor source for this set is a woman aged 65 to 85 with active or convalescent COVID-19.

The chain uses TRBV19 and TRBJ2-5; D is perhaps TRBD2 (6 bases). This CDR3 has 14 amino acids. Trimming took off 0 bases at V and 7 bases at J, with 12 bases between the two ends. CDR1 and CDR2 from the germline V gene are LNHDA and SQIVND (reference sequence). The CDR3 loop is CASSIERGSTTQYF. The CDR3 region has the DNA TGTGCCAGTAGTATAGAGCGGGGAAGCACGACCCAGTACTTC.

The chain carries TRBV10-3 and TRBJ2-3; 8 bases align to TRBD1. Losses at the gene ends were 10 bases for V and 4 bases for J; bases not matched to a gene: 4. CDR3 size: 12 residues. From germline, CDR1 is ENHRY and CDR2 SYGVKD. CDR3 region: CATSGGPDTQYF. Written as DNA, the CDR3 is TGTGCCACCTCAGGGGGCCCAGATACGCAGTATTTT.

The J gene is TRBJ1-1, the V gene TRBV18; maybe TRBD1 (5 bases). This CDR3 comprises 15 residues. The germline CDR1 and CDR2 sequences are KGHSH and LQKENI. V dropped 4 bases and J dropped 0 bases, with 12 bases sitting between them. The CDR3 loop reads CASSLRDSLNTEAFF. The CDR3 coding sequence is TGTGCCAGCTCACTACGAGACAGCCTGAACACTGAAGCTTTCTTT.

V gene TRBV3-1 (or the pseudogene TRBV3-2) combines with J gene TRBJ1-6; D is uncertain. CDR1 and CDR2 from the germline V gene are LGHDT and YNNKEL (reference sequence). This CDR3 comprises 15 residues. V shed 4 bases and J shed 5 bases, with 12 bases lying between them. CDR3 region: CASSRGVMDNSPLHF. CDR3 DNA sequence: TGTGCCAGCAGCCGGGGAGTGATGGATAATTCACCCCTCCACTTT.

V gene TRBV7-8 combines with J gene TRBJ1-5; 9 bases match TRBD1. Trimming cost V 5 bases and J 6 bases; bases outside gene matches: 8. Germline loops: CDR1 SGHVS, CDR2 FQNEAQ. CDR3 length: 15 amino acids. DNA of the CDR3: TGTGCCAGCAGCCGTATGGACAGGGGTTTTCAGCCCCAGCATTTT. It is translated as CASSRMDRGFQPQHF.

The chain has TRBV28 and TRBJ2-2; 9 positions match TRBD2. V lost 3 bases and J lost 6; bases outside the gene matches: 5. The CDR3 is 15 amino acids. CDR1 MDHEN and CDR2 SYDVKM come from the germline V gene. DNA for the CDR3: TGTGCCAGCAGTTTGGGACTAGCTGCCCCCGGGGAGCTGTTTTTT. This gives the protein CASSLGLAAPGELFF.

The chain uses TRBV6-5 and TRBJ1-1; 7 nucleotides agree with TRBD1. This CDR3 spans 15 amino acids. Germline V CDR1 and CDR2: MNHEY, SVGAGI. V was pared by 7 bases and J by 5 bases, with 13 bases of the junction left unmatched. CDR3 sequence (DNA): TGTGCCAGCAACCAGGGGGACAGTGCGTGGACTGAAGCTTTCTTT. It yields the protein CASNQGDSAWTEAFF.

The chain couples TRBV5-1 to TRBJ2-7, with a weak D call TRBD1 (7 bases). The CDR3 is 12 amino acids. Germline V gives CDR1 SGHRS, CDR2 YFSETQ. Trimming cost V 4 bases and J 7 bases, with 12 bases left between them. The CDR3 spells CASSQQGGEQYF. Written as DNA, the CDR3 is TGCGCCAGCAGCCAGCAGGGGGGAGAGCAGTACTTC.

J is TRBJ1-1 and V is TRBV27; perhaps TRBD1 as D (6 bases). In germline, CDR1 is MNHEY, CDR2 SMNVEV (reference sequence). Deletions cut 5 bases from V and 11 bases from J, with 18 bases between. The length of the CDR3 is 13 residues. The CDR3 loop is CASSLELQGRAFF. Here the CDR3 DNA reads TGTGCCAGCAGTCTCGAGCTACAGGGTAGGGCTTTCTTT.

V gene TRBV5-6 combines with J gene TRBJ1-2; TRBD1 matches 7 bases. Unmatched junction bases numbered 7, after V lost 2 bases and J lost 3 bases. CDR1 is SGHDT and CDR2 is YYEEEE in the germline V gene. The CDR3 consists of 15 residues. CDR3 DNA sequence: TGTGCCAGCAGCTTTGCCGACAGGGAGGACTATGGCTACACCTTC. It is translated as CASSFADREDYGYTF.

V is TRBV5-1 and J is TRBJ2-3; the match to TRBD2 covers 8 bases. The CDR3 covers 16 residues. The V and J ends lost 4 bases and 1 base, in that order; junction bases with no gene match: 8. In germline, CDR1 is SGHRS, CDR2 YFSETQ. CDR3 sequence (DNA): TGCGCCAGCAGCCCATTAACTAGCGGAGGCACAGATACGCAGTATTTT. It translates to CASSPLTSGGTDTQYF.

The gene calls are TRBV30 and TRBJ1-5; D is ambiguous. The germline V and J ends were trimmed by 4 bases and 3 bases, with 10 bases remaining between them. Germline lookup yields CDR1 GTSNPN and CDR2 SVGIG (reference sequence). This CDR3 spans 13 amino acids. The CDR3 protein is CAWNRSPNQPQHF. The CDR3 coding sequence is TGTGCCTGGAACCGGTCCCCCAATCAGCCCCAGCATTTT.

The rearrangement links TRBV7-6 to TRBJ2-1, with 11 bases matching TRBD2. The germline CDR1 and CDR2 sequences are SGHVS and FNYEAQ. V dropped 3 bases and J dropped 2; count of bases not matched to a gene: 0. This CDR3 has 15 residues. The CDR3 spells CASSLGLAAYNEQFF. For the CDR3, the DNA is TGTGCCAGCAGCTTGGGACTAGCGGCCTACAATGAGCAGTTCTTC.

V and J are TRBV7-2 and TRBJ1-2; D gene unclear. CDR3 length: 13 amino acids. Trimming took off 4 bases at V and 4 bases at J, with 10 bases between the two ends. Germline values: CDR1 SGHTA, CDR2 FQGNSA. The CDR3 region is CASSSGRGYGYTF. The CDR3 bases are TGTGCCAGCAGCTCCGGCCGGGGCTATGGCTACACCTTC.

This chain uses TRBV6-5 with TRBJ1-5; 11 nucleotides line up with TRBD1. CDR3 length: 15 amino acids. Germline values: CDR1 MNHEY, CDR2 SVGAGI. The V and J ends lost 6 bases and 6 bases, in that order; junction bases with no gene match: 7. The CDR3, as DNA: TGTGCCAGCAGCCGGACAGGGGGCGCCGGTCAGCCCCAGCATTTT. Protein sequence: CASSRTGGAGQPQHF.

CDR3 residues: CASSPRTGGSYEQYF. As DNA, the CDR3 is TGTGCCAGCAGCCCGCGGACAGGGGGGTCCTACGAGCAGTACTTC. The chain recombines TRBV14 with TRBJ2-7; TRBD1 matches 10 bases. V lost 4 bases and J lost 1; bases outside the gene matches: 4. Germline V CDR1 and CDR2: SGHDN, FVKESK. This CDR3 is built from 15 residues.

To note about this clone: The junction departs from the called germline gene at one end, perhaps through a read error. The V gene is TRBV3-1 (or the pseudogene TRBV3-2), the J gene TRBJ2-7; 9 bases are a match to TRBD1. The CDR3 covers 17 residues. CDR1 is LGHDT and CDR2 is YNNKEL in the germline V gene (reference sequence). CDR3 in DNA: TGTGCCAGCAGCCAAAGTGGGGCAGGACAGGGGCTTCTACGACATATCTTC. It is translated as CASSQSGAGQGLLRHIF.

This chain uses TRBV6-6 with TRBJ2-7; 7 bases line up with TRBD2. The length of the CDR3 is 14 residues. The J segment lost 6 bases and the V segment lost 2 bases, leaving 7 bases of the junction unmatched. Germline assignment: CDR1 MNHNY and CDR2 SVGAGI (reference sequence). The CDR3 reads CASSYRQGGSEQYF. CDR3 in DNA: TGTGCCAGCAGTTACAGGCAAGGCGGGAGCGAGCAGTACTTC.

The chain is built from TRBV5-1 and TRBJ2-5; D may be TRBD1 (5 bases). The CDR3 spans 16 residues. Trimming shortened V by 0 bases and J by 3 bases, and 15 bases separated the two germline ends. Germline V gene lookup returns CDR1 SGHRS and CDR2 YFSETQ. CDR3 sequence reads: CASSLEPRVEEETQYF. CDR3 bases: TGCGCCAGCAGCTTGGAACCCAGGGTTGAAGAAGAGACCCAGTACTTC.

The gene calls are TRBV19 and TRBJ1-4; TRBD1 agrees at 10 bases. The junction had 6 bases not matched to a gene; V was cut back by 6 bases and J by 5 bases. This CDR3 is 15 amino acids long. Germline loops: CDR1 LNHDA, CDR2 SQIVND (reference sequence). The CDR3, as DNA: TGTGCCAGTAGCGCCCGGGACAGGGGAAATGAAAAACTGTTTTTT. Encoded protein: CASSARDRGNEKLFF.

The genes are TRBV5-1 and TRBJ2-1, with 12 bases that match TRBD2. The J segment lost 0 bases and the V segment lost 4 bases, leaving 5 bases of the junction unmatched. Germline V gene data show CDR1 as SGHRS and CDR2 as YFSETQ. The CDR3 runs 17 residues. This chain's CDR3 is CASSTGTSGLSYNEQFF. In DNA form, the CDR3 reads TGCGCCAGCAGCACCGGGACTAGCGGGCTCTCCTACAATGAGCAGTTCTTC.

J is TRBJ2-5 and V is TRBV19, with TRBD2 identical over 9 bases. This CDR3 is 16 amino acids long. CDR1 and CDR2 from the germline V gene are LNHDA and SQIVND (reference sequence). J gave up 2 bases and V 3 bases, and 7 bases lay outside the gene matches. The DNA for the CDR3 is TGTGCCAGTAGTATGGCCCCTAGCGGGGCACAAGAGACCCAGTACTTC. Its translation: CASSMAPSGAQETQYF.

The rearrangement links TRBV27 to TRBJ1-2, with TRBD1 as a possible D gene (5 bases). Germline values: CDR1 MNHEY, CDR2 SMNVEV (reference sequence). V shed 2 bases and J shed 6 bases, with 13 bases lying between them. CDR3 size: 14 residues. The DNA of the CDR3 is TGTGCCAGCAGTTTACAGGGTGAACGGGATGGCTACACCTTC. Its protein is CASSLQGERDGYTF.

This sequence joins TRBV28 and TRBJ2-7, with 13 positions matching TRBD2. V shed 7 bases and J 6 bases; nucleotides not matched to a gene: 6. The CDR3 totals 14 residues. Germline V gene sequence: CDR1 MDHEN, CDR2 SYDVKM. The CDR3 loop reads CASNRLAGGLEQYF. CDR3 bases: TGTGCCAGCAACCGACTAGCGGGAGGACTCGAGCAGTACTTC.

As for this clone: This sample also contains other DNA sequences that code for the same CDR3. V usage is TRBV19 and J usage is TRBJ1-1, with D perhaps TRBD1 (5 bases). CDR1 and CDR2 (germline): LNHDA, SQIVND (reference sequence). CDR3 length: 13 residues. V lost 2 bases, J lost 1 base, and 5 bases lay in between. Here the CDR3 reads CASSIRGNTEAFF. The CDR3 DNA is TGTGCCAGTAGTATAAGGGGGAACACTGAAGCTTTCTTT. Supplemented by reference TRBV19 and TRBJ1-1, the full variable domain reads DGGITQSPKYLFRKEGQNVTLSCEQNLNHDAMYWYRQDPGQGLRLIYYSQIVNDFQKGDIAEGYSVSREKKESFPLTVTSAQKNPTAFYLCASSIRGNTEAFFGQGTRLTVV.

This chain uses TRBV19 with TRBJ2-2, with 8 bases fitting TRBD1. The CDR3 is made up of 18 amino acids. J was trimmed by 0 bases and V by 9 bases; bases with no gene match: 15. Germline V gene sequence: CDR1 LNHDA, CDR2 SQIVND (reference sequence). The CDR3 DNA reads TGTGCCAGCCAGGTCGGGACAGGCTTTACTACGAACACCGGGGAGCTGTTTTTT. Translation gives CASQVGTGFTTNTGELFF.

V is TRBV9 and J is TRBJ2-1, with 10 bases that match TRBD1. The V gene's germline CDR1 is SGDLS and CDR2 YYNGEE. Trimming removed 4 bases from V and 2 bases from J; junction bases left unmatched: 6. There are 16 residues in the CDR3. CDR3 amino acids: CASSPHGQGAYNEQFF. In DNA, the CDR3 is TGTGCCAGCAGCCCCCACGGACAGGGGGCCTACAATGAGCAGTTCTTC.

The chain joins TRBV29-1 to TRBJ2-7; 9 bases are shared with TRBD1. The CDR3 sequence is 14 residues long. The germline V gene encodes CDR1 SQVTM and CDR2 ANQGSEA. V was clipped by 6 bases and J by 4 bases; unmatched bases: 10. The chain's CDR3 is CSVAGTGKNYEQYF. The CDR3 DNA sequence: TGCAGCGTCGCCGGGACAGGGAAAAATTACGAGCAGTACTTC.

The V and J genes are TRBV7-8 and TRBJ1-3, with D uncertain. Per germline, CDR1 SGHVS and CDR2 FQNEAQ. Trimming removed 9 bases at V and 5 bases at J, with 11 bases between. The CDR3 extends over 12 amino acids. The CDR3 region is CASSTNRNTIYF. CDR3 DNA sequence: TGTGCCAGTAGTACGAATCGAAACACCATATATTTT.

V usage is TRBV7-2 and J usage is TRBJ2-5; no reliable D call. Trimming took 5 bases from V and 5 from J, leaving 9 bases between them. Germline V gives CDR1 SGHTA, CDR2 FQGNSA. This CDR3 is 12 amino acids long. CDR3 loop: CASSANRETQYF. The CDR3 bases are TGTGCCAGCAGCGCCAACCGGGAGACCCAGTACTTC.

CDR3 residues: CASSLEGTGFGYEQYF. For the CDR3, the DNA is TGTGCCAGCAGCCTTGAAGGGACAGGGTTTGGATACGAGCAGTACTTC. The chain recombines TRBV11-2 with TRBJ2-7, with 9 nucleotides matching TRBD1. The CDR3 contains 16 residues. J was trimmed by 4 bases and V by 5 bases; bases with no gene match: 12. Germline V CDR1 and CDR2: SGHAT, FQNNGV.

The CDR3 region has the DNA TGTGCCAGCAGTTTACTAGTAGTTTTTTACGAGCAGTACTTC. Protein sequence: CASSLLVVFYEQYF. V gene TRBV28 combines with J gene TRBJ2-7; D gene unclear. There are 14 residues in the CDR3. Germline V gene sequence: CDR1 MDHEN, CDR2 SYDVKM. V lost 2 bases and J 4 bases, leaving 12 bases between the germline ends.